Listed here are 5 T cell receptor beta chains from one sample, sequenced in a study of PD-1 blockade in classical Hodgkin lymphoma. No patient escaped relapse after autologous stem cell transplantation, and brentuximab vedotin exposure varied. TCRdb's copy holds only in-frame clones and misses some; the assay was immunoSEQ multiplex PCR. Of approximately 6,700 clones listed, around four fifths are singletons. The material sequenced was peripheral blood mononuclear cells (PBMCs), taken before the second cycle of nivolumab. The receptors come from a human donor with classical Hodgkin lymphoma.

The sample holds a few counts of this clone. The chain employs TRBV19 and TRBJ2-7, with 12 nucleotides matching TRBD2. The germline V gene has CDR1 LNHDA and CDR2 SQIVND (reference sequence). The CDR3 loop spans 17 amino acids. Trimming removed 6 bases from V and 6 bases from J; junction bases left unmatched: 15. CDR3 nucleotides: TGTGCCAGTAGCGGTACTCTAGCGGGAGGGCCCCGGGTCGAGCAGTACTTC. Translation: CASSGTLAGGPRVEQYF.

CDR3: CSVEDSRWGYTF. CDR3 DNA sequence: TGCAGCGTTGAAGATTCCCGGTGGGGCTACACCTTC. The V gene is TRBV29-1, the J gene TRBJ1-2; D not resolved. The germline V and J ends were trimmed by 0 bases and 8 bases, with 10 bases remaining between them. The CDR3 runs to 12 residues. Germline V gene sequence: CDR1 SQVTM, CDR2 ANQGSEA.

This clone showed up just once. Sequence at one end of the junction differs from germline and may be a read error. The gene calls are TRBV7-7 and TRBJ2-5; 7 bases fit TRBD1. Germline V CDR1 and CDR2: SSHAT, FNYEAQ (reference sequence). The CDR3 runs to 17 residues. The chain's CDR3 is CASSTLGVQGYQETQYF. In DNA, the CDR3 is TGTGCTAGCAGCACGTTAGGGGTACAGGGGTACCAAGAGACCCAGTACTTC.

The chain joins TRBV7-3 to TRBJ2-2, with 10 nucleotides matching TRBD1. This CDR3 region has 15 residues. The V gene end was trimmed by 5 bases and the J gene end by 5 bases; junction bases not matched to a gene: 5. Germline CDR1 SGHTA, CDR2 FQGTGA. CDR3 DNA sequence: TGTGCCAGCAGCCAGACAGGGGGCGCAACCGGGGAGCTGTTTTTT. The encoded protein is CASSQTGGATGELFF.

V and J are TRBV7-8 and TRBJ2-7, with TRBD2 matching over 7 bases. CDR1 and CDR2 (germline): SGHVS, FQNEAQ. The CDR3 totals 14 residues. The V segment lost 1 base and the J segment 2 bases; nucleotides outside the gene matches: 2. CDR3 nucleotide sequence: TGTGCCAGCAGCTTAGGCGGGGGTACCTACGAGCAGTACTTC. Translated, it gives CASSLGGGTYEQYF.